This T cell receptor beta chain is from a study of OX40 agonist ivuxolimab in advanced cancers. For the study at large: Those enrolled were approximately 83% male, with a mean age of about 66 years and ages from roughly 20 to 90. Antecedent anti-PD-1, anti-PD-L1 or anti-CTLA-4 therapy was permissible, with under 50% having received some.

Study-wide results and limits: Within 6 weeks, CD4+ and CD8+ blood T cells expanded clonally at 0.1 to 3.0 mg/kg.

Details on this clone: What it recognizes is unknown.

Cycle 7 day 1, cycle 4 day 1, and baseline were the timepoints at which blood was sampled. Deletions cut 1 base from V and 1 base from J, with 7 bases between. Germline CDR1 and CDR2: SGHVS and FQNEAQ. The CDR3 sequence is 15 residues long. Assay: immunoSEQ multiplex PCR; the TCRdb copy retains only in-frame clones and omits some. This sample carries some 86,000 clones, 87% of them seen once, and the ten largest clones take less than 1.5%. Material: CD4+ or CD8+ T cells sorted from blood, obtained in a trial of the OX40 agonist ivuxolimab. This chain links TRBV7-8 with TRBJ1-4, with unresolved D. This receptor was identified in an adult with an advanced solid tumor such as melanoma, head and neck, liver or kidney cancer. In DNA, the CDR3 is TGTGCCAGCAGCTTAGATCGGGGAACTAATGAAAAACTGTTTTTT. It is translated as CASSLDRGTNEKLFF.